The entry below gives a single T cell receptor beta chain sequence along with its context. The sample comes from a study of CD8+ T cells in alopecia areata. CDR3 length equals 11 residues. Deletions cut 7 bases from V and 11 bases from J, with 14 bases between. CDR1 and CDR2 from the germline V gene are SQVTM and ANQGSEA. RNA extraction was followed by reverse transcription into cDNA, which acted as the sequencing template. Produced via immunoSEQ multiplex PCR; TCRdb's table is partial and in-frame only. The sample has about 110,000 clones, about 50% seen once. This receptor was obtained from a human donor with alopecia areata. V usage is TRBV29-1 and J usage is TRBJ2-2; D is perhaps TRBD1 (5 bases). The sequenced sample consisted of NKG2D-low CD8+ T cells sorted from blood. Here the CDR3 reads CSATQGDELFF. CDR3 in DNA: TGCAGCGCTACCCAGGGTGATGAGCTGTTTTTT.